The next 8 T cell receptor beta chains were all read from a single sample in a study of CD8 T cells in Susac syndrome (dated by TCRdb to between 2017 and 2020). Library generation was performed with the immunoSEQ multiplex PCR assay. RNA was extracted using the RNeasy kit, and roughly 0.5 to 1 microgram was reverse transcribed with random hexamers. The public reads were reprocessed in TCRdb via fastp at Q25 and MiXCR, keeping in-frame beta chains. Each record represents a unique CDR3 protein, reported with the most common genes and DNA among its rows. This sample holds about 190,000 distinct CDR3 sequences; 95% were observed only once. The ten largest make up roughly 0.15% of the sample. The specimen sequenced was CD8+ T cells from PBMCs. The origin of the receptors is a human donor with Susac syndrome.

The CDR3 DNA is TGTGCCACCAGCATGCGATACACAGATACGCAGTATTTT. Translated, it gives CATSMRYTDTQYF. The V and J genes are TRBV15 and TRBJ2-3; D remains unclear. The CDR3 totals 13 residues. The germline V gene has CDR1 LNHNV and CDR2 YYDKDF (reference sequence). The V end was cut by 4 bases, the J end by 2 bases, with 7 bases between.

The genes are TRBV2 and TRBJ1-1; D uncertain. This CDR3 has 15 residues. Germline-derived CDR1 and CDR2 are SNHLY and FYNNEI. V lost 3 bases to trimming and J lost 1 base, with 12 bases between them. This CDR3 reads CASSDGEIPNTEAFF. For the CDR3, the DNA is TGTGCCAGCAGTGACGGGGAAATTCCGAACACTGAAGCTTTCTTT.

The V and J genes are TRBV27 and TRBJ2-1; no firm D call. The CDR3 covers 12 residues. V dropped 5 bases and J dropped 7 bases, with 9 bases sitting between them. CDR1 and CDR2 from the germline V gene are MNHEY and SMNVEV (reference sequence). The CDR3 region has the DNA TGTGCCAGCAGTGTGAACCGAAATGAGCAGTTCTTC. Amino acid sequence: CASSVNRNEQFF.

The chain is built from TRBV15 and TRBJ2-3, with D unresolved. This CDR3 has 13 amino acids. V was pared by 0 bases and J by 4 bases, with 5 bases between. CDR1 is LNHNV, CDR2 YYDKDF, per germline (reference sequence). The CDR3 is CATSRDLADTQYF. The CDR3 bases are TGTGCCACCAGCAGAGATCTGGCAGATACGCAGTATTTT.

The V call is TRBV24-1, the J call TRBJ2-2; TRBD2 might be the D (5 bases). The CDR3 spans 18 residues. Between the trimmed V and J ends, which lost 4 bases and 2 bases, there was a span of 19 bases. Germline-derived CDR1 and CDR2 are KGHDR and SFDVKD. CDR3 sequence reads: CATSDNPGVGLNTGELFF. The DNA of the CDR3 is TGTGCCACCAGTGACAACCCCGGGGTTGGGCTCAACACCGGGGAGCTGTTTTTT.

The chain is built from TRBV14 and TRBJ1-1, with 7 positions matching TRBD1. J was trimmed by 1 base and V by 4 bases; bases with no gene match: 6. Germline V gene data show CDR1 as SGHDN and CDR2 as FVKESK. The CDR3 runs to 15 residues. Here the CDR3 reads CASSPYRGWNTEAFF. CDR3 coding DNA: TGTGCCAGCAGCCCTTACAGGGGTTGGAACACTGAAGCTTTCTTT.

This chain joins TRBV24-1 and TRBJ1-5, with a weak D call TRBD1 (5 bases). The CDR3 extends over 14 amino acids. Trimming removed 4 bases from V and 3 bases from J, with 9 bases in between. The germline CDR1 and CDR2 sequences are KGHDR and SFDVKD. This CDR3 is CATSETGDNQPQHF. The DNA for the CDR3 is TGTGCCACCAGTGAAACAGGAGACAATCAGCCCCAGCATTTT.

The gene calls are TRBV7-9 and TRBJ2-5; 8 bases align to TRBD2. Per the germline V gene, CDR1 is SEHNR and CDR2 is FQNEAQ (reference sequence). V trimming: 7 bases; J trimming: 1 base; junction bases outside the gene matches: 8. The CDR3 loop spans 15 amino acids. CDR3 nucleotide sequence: TGTGCCAGCACCCCCACCGGGACTAGCCAAGAGACCCAGTACTTC. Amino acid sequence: CASTPTGTSQETQYF.